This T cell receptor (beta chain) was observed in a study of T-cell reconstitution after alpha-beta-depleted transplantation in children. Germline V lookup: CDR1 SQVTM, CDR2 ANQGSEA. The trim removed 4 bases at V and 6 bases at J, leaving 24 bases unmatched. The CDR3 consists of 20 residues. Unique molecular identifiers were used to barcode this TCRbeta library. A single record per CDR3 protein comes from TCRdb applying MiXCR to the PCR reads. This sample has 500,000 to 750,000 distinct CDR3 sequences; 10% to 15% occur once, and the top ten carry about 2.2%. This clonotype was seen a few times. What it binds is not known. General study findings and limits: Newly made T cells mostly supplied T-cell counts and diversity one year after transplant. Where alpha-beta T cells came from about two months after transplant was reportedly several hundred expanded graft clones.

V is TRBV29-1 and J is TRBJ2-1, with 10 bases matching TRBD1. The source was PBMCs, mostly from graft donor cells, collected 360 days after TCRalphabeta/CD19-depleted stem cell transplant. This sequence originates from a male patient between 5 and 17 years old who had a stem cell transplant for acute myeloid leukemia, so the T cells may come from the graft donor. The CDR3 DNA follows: TGCAGCGTTGGGGGACAGGGGATCGGATTATGGGCGGGAGTTGGCAATGAGCAGTTCTTC. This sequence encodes CSVGGQGIGLWAGVGNEQFF.